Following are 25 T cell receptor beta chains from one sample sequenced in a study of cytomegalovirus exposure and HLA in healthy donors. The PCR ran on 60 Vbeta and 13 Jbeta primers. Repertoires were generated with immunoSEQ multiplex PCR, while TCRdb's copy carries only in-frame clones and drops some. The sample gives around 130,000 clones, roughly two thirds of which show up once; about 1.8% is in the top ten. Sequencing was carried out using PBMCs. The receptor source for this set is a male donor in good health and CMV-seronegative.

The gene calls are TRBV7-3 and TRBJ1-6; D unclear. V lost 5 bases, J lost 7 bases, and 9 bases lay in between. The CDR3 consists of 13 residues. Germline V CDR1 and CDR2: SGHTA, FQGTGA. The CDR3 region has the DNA TGTGCCAGCAGCCCGGCGGGGAATTCACCCCTCCACTTT. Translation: CASSPAGNSPLHF.

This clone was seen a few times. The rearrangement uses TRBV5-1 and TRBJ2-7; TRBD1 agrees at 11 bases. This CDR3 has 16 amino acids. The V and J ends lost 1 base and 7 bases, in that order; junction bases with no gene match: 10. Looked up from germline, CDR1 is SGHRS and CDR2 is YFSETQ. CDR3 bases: TGCGCCAGCAGCTTGTGGCTGGGACAGGGGGAGGAGGAGCAGTACTTC. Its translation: CASSLWLGQGEEEQYF.

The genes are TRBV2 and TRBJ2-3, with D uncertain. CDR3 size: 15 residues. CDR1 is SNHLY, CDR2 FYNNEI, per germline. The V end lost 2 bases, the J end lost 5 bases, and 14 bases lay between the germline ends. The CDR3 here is CASSELQAQVDTQYF. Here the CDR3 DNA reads TGTGCCAGCAGTGAACTCCAGGCCCAGGTAGATACGCAGTATTTT.

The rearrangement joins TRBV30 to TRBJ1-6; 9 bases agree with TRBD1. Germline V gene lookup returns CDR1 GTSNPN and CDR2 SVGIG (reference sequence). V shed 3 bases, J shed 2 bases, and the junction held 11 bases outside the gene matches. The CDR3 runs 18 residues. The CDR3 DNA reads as TGTGCCTGGAGGTCCGGGACAGGGAGAGGTGCCTATAATTCACCCCTCCACTTT. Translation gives CAWRSGTGRGAYNSPLHF. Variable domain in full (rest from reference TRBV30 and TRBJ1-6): SQTIHQWPATLVQPVGSPLSLECTVEGTSNPNLYWYRQAAGRGLQLLFYSVGIGQISSEVPQNLSASRPQDRQFILSSKKLLLSDSGFYLCAWRSGTGRGAYNSPLHFGNGTRLTVT.

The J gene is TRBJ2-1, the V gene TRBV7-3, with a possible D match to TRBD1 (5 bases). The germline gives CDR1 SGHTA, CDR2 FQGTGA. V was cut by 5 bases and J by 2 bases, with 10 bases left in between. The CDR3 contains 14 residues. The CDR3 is CASSPQTAYNEQFF. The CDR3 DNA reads TGTGCCAGCAGCCCTCAGACAGCCTACAATGAGCAGTTCTTC.

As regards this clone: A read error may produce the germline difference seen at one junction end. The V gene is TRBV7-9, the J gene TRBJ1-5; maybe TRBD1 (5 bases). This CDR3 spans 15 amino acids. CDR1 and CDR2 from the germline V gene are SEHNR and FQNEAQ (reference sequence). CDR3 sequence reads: CTSSLYLGGNQPQHF. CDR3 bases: TGTACCAGCAGCTTATATCTAGGGGGCAATCAGCCCCAGCATTTT.

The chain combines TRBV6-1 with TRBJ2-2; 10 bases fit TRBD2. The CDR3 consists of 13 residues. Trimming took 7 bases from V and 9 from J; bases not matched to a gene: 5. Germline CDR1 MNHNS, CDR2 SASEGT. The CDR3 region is CASTAGGPRELFF. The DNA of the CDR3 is TGTGCCAGCACAGCGGGGGGGCCCAGGGAGCTGTTTTTT.

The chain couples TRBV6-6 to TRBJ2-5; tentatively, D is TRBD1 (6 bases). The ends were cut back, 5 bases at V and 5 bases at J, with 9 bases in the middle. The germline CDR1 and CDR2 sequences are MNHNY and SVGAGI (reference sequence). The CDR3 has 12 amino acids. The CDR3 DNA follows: TGTGCCAGCAGTCAGGGGCGCGAGACCCAGTACTTC. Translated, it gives CASSQGRETQYF.

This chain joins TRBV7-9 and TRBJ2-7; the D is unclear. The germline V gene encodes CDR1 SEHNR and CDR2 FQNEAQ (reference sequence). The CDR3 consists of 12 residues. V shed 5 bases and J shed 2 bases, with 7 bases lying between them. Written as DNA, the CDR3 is TGTGCCAGCAGCGCGGCAACCTACGAGCAGTACTTC. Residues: CASSAATYEQYF.

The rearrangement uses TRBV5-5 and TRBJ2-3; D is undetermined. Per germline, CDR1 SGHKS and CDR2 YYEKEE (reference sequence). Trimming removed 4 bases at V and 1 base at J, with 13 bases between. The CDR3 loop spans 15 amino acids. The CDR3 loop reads CASSPGQVGTDTQYF. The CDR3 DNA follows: TGTGCCAGCAGCCCCGGCCAGGTGGGCACAGATACGCAGTATTTT. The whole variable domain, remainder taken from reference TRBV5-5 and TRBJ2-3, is DAGVTQSPTHLIKTRGQQVTLRCSPISGHKSVSWYQQVLGQGPQFIFQYYEKEERGRGNFPDRFSARQFPNYSSELNVNALLLGDSALYLCASSPGQVGTDTQYFGPGTRLTVL.

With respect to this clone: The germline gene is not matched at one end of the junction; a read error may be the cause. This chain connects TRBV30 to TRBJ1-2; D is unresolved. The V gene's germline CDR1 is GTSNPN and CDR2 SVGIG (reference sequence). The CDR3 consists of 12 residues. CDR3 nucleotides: TGTGCCCGGAGTAGTCTGGGAGGGGGCTACACCTTC. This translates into CARSSLGGGYTF.

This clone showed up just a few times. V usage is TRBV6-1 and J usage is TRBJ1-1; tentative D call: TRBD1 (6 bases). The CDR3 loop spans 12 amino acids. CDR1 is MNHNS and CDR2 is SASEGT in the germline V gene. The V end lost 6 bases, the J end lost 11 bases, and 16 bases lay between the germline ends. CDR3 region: CASRDQGPKAFF. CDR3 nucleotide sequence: TGTGCCAGCAGAGACCAGGGGCCAAAGGCTTTCTTT.

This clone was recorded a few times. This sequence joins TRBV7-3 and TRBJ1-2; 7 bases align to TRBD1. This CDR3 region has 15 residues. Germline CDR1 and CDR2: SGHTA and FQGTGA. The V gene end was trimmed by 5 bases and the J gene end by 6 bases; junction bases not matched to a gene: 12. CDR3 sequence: CASSLDAGQADGYTF. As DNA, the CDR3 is TGTGCCAGCAGCCTCGATGCCGGACAGGCGGATGGCTACACCTTC.

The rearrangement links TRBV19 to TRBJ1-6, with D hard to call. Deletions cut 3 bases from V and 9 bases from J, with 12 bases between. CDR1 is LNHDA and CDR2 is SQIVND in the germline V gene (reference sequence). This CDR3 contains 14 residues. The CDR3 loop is CASSIREPGSPLHF. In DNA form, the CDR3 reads TGTGCCAGTAGTATTAGAGAGCCCGGTTCACCCCTCCACTTT.

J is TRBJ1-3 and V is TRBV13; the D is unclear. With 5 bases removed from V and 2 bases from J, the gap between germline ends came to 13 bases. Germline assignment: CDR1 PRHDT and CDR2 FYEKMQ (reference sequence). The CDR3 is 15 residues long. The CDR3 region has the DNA TGTGCCAGCAGCCGTCCCTTGGGAGCTGGAAACACCATATATTTT. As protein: CASSRPLGAGNTIYF.

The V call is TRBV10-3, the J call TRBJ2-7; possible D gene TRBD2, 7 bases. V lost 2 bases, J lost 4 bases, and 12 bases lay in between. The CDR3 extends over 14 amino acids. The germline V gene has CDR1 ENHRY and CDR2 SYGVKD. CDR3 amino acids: CAISEGGAHYEQYF. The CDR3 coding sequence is TGTGCCATCAGTGAGGGGGGGGCGCATTACGAGCAGTACTTC.

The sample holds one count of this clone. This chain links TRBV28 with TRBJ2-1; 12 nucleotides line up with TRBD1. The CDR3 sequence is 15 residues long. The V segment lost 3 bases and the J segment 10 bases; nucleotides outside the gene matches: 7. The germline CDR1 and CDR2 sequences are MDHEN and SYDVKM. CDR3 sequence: CASSLVGQGAWEQFF. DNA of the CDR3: TGTGCCAGCAGTTTGGTGGGACAGGGGGCTTGGGAGCAGTTCTTC.

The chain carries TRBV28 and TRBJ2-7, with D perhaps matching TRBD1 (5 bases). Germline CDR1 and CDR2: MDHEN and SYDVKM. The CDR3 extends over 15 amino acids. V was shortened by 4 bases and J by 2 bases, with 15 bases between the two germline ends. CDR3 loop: CASSSWGRAAYEQYF. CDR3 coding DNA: TGTGCCAGCAGTTCCTGGGGCAGGGCTGCCTACGAGCAGTACTTC.

In DNA, the CDR3 is TGTGCCAGCAGTTACGACTCCTCACGGCCCCAGCATTTT. It translates to CASSYDSSRPQHF. V and J are TRBV6-5 and TRBJ1-5, with D unclear. The germline V gene has CDR1 MNHEY and CDR2 SVGAGI. Trimming pared 2 bases from V and 9 bases from J, leaving 11 bases between. This CDR3 is 13 amino acids long.

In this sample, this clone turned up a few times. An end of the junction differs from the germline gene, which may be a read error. DNA of the CDR3: TGTGCCAGTAGTGCACCGCTAATTCGGGTACTCTTT. Translation gives CASSAPLIRVLF. The genes are TRBV19 and TRBJ1-1; no reliable D call. This CDR3 has 12 amino acids. Germline CDR1 LNHDA, CDR2 SQIVND (reference sequence).

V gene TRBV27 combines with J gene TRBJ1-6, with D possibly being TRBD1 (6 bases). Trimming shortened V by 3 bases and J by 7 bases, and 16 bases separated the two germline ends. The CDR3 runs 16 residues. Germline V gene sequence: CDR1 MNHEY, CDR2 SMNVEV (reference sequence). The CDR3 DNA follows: TGTGCCAGCAGTTTCCTGATGGGGGCAGGGAATTCACCCCTCCACTTT. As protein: CASSFLMGAGNSPLHF.

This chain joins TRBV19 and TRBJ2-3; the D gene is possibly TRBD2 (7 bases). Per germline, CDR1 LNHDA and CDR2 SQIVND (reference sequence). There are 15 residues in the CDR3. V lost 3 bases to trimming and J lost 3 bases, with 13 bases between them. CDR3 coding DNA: TGTGCCAGTAGTATTCTCGGGGGGCGAACAGATACGCAGTATTTT. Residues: CASSILGGRTDTQYF.

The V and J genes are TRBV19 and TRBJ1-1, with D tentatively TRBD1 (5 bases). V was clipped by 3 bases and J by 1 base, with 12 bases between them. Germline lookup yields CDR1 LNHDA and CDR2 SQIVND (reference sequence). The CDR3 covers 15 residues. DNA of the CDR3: TGTGCCAGTAGTATTGGGGGGGGGTGGAACACTGAAGCTTTCTTT. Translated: CASSIGGGWNTEAFF.

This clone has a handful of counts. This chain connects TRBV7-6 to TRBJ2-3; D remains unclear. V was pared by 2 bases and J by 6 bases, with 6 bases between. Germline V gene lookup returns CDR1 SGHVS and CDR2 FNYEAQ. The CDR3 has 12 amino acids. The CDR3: CASSLPRDTQYF. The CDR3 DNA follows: TGTGCCAGCAGCTTACCTCGGGATACGCAGTATTTT.

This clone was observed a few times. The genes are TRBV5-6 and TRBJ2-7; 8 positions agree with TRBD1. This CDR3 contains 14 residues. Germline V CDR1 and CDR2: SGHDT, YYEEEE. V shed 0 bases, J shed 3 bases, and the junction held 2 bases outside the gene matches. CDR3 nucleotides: TGTGCCAGCAGCTTGGCCGGACAGGGCTACGAGCAGTACTTC. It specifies CASSLAGQGYEQYF.